This T cell receptor (beta chain) was sequenced during a study of blood T cell repertoires in COVID-19. This clone was seen a handful of times. The method was immunoSEQ multiplex PCR; TCRdb's version includes in-frame clones alone and lacks a portion of them. The profile covers about 140,000 clones, with approximately 88% appearing a single time and roughly a tenth taken by the ten largest. V lost 5 bases and J lost 3; bases outside the gene matches: 16. CDR3 size: 17 residues. CDR1 and CDR2 from the germline V gene are WSHSY and SAAADI. The origin of this receptor is a man aged 55 to 70 with active or convalescent COVID-19. The sample comprised peripheral blood. The chain joins TRBV10-2 to TRBJ2-7; the match to TRBD2 covers 7 bases. The CDR3 spells CASSFVGGTSVVYEQYF. CDR3 DNA: TGCGCCAGCAGTTTTGTGGGGGGTACTAGCGTAGTCTACGAGCAGTACTTC.